The 23 T cell receptor beta chains in this list originate from one sample, sequenced in a study of regulatory T cells in long-lasting Graves disease. Time point: newly diagnosed GD, antithyroid drugs for less than 3 months. PBMC RNA was the source of the TCR library. Building the TCR beta libraries relied on iRepertoire HTBI primers, and CDR3 regions underwent Arm-PCR. TCRdb re-called the multiplex PCR reads through MiXCR, storing one row per CDR3 protein. The data hold roughly 400,000 distinct CDR3 sequences, with about 15% observed a single time. Separately, the same data were catalogued under a study of T cells in Graves' hyperthyroidism and ophthalmopathy.

Sequencing was performed on peripheral blood mononuclear cells (PBMCs), taken at new diagnosis, from a patient treated with antithyroid drugs. These receptors were taken from a woman in her thirties or forties with Graves disease.

Ten or more counts support this clonotype. The chain carries TRBV19 and TRBJ1-1; D not resolved. The CDR3 totals 11 residues. Trimming took off 3 bases at V and 5 bases at J, with 4 bases between the two ends. Germline lookup yields CDR1 LNHDA and CDR2 SQIVND (reference sequence). CDR3 sequence: CASSIGTEAFF. The CDR3 bases are TGTGCCAGTAGTATTGGTACTGAAGCTTTCTTT.

This clonotype has only a few counts. At one of its ends the junction is not consistent with the germline gene, which may arise from a read error. This rearrangement joins TRBV7-9 to TRBJ2-1; possible D gene TRBD1, 6 bases. Germline V lookup: CDR1 SEHNR, CDR2 FQNEAQ (reference sequence). The CDR3 has 18 residues. The CDR3, as DNA: TGTGCCAGCAGCTTACGCCCACCAGGCAGGGGAACCTACGATGAGCAGTTCTTC. It specifies CASSLRPPGRGTYDEQFF.

This clonotype was counted at least ten times. The chain carries TRBV18 and TRBJ2-7, with TRBD2 matching over 8 bases. V gave up 4 bases and J gave up 3 bases; unmatched junction bases: 11. The CDR3 totals 16 residues. CDR1 KGHSH and CDR2 LQKENI come from the germline V gene. This CDR3 reads CASSRRAGGASYEQYF. CDR3 DNA: TGTGCCAGCTCACGAAGGGCGGGGGGCGCGAGCTACGAGCAGTACTTC.

This clonotype was seen at least ten times. The chain links TRBV7-2 to TRBJ2-1, with TRBD2 matching 12 bases. CDR3 length: 16 residues. Germline assignment: CDR1 SGHTA and CDR2 FQGNSA. With 4 bases clipped from V and 7 bases from J, the junction kept 8 bases outside the gene matches. The DNA of the CDR3 is TGTGCCAGCAGCTCCCTGACTAGCGGGAGAATTAATGAGCAGTTCTTC. As protein: CASSSLTSGRINEQFF.

The chain couples TRBV5-4 to TRBJ2-2; D ambiguous. CDR1 SGHNT and CDR2 YYREEE come from the germline V gene (reference sequence). V shed 8 bases and J shed 2 bases, with 13 bases lying between them. The CDR3 spans 14 residues. For the CDR3, the DNA is TGTGCCAGTACCACGGTTGGTAACACCGGGGAGCTGTTTTTT. This encodes CASTTVGNTGELFF.

J is TRBJ2-1 and V is TRBV5-1; D is undetermined. V was cut by 2 bases and J by 7 bases, with 19 bases left in between. Per the germline V gene, CDR1 is SGHRS and CDR2 is YFSETQ. CDR3 size: 16 residues. The CDR3 nucleotides are TGCGCCAGCAGCTTTGATGGCACAGCCTCAGCTAATGAGCAGTTCTTC. This sequence encodes CASSFDGTASANEQFF.

The chain couples TRBV25-1 to TRBJ1-1; D not resolved. This CDR3 contains 14 residues. The germline CDR1 and CDR2 sequences are MGHDK and SYGVNS. V lost 7 bases and J 5 bases, leaving 17 bases between the germline ends. Written as DNA, the CDR3 is TGTGCCAGCACCAAGGGCGGAGGAAGGACTGAAGCTTTCTTT. Encoded protein: CASTKGGGRTEAFF.

The chain combines TRBV25-1 with TRBJ1-1, with no clear D. Germline lookup yields CDR1 MGHDK and CDR2 SYGVNS. V lost 2 bases, J lost 3 bases, and 10 bases lay in between. The CDR3 spans 14 residues. In nucleotides, the CDR3 is TGTGCCAGCAGTGAAGCAGGACGGTACACTGAAGCTTTCTTT. Residues: CASSEAGRYTEAFF.

This clonotype was observed a handful of times. The V gene is TRBV6-1, the J gene TRBJ1-1, with D hard to call. Germline CDR1 is MNHNS and CDR2 is SASEGT. The CDR3 loop spans 12 amino acids. V shed 7 bases and J shed 5 bases, with 11 bases lying between them. CDR3 in amino acids: CASTLTDTEAFF. Written as DNA, the CDR3 is TGTGCCAGCACTCTCACAGATACTGAAGCTTTCTTT.

There are a few counts of this clonotype. The chain employs TRBV20-1 and TRBJ1-2; the D is unclear. V shed 4 bases and J shed 8 bases, with 17 bases lying between them. The germline V gene has CDR1 DFQATT and CDR2 SNEGSKA (reference sequence). The CDR3 sequence is 13 residues long. The CDR3 bases are TGCAGTGCTATCAACACGTATGAAGGGGGCTACACCTTC. It translates to CSAINTYEGGYTF.

A word on this clonotype: A far larger clone differs by one base, so this is likely a read error. This rearrangement joins TRBV28 to TRBJ2-1, with D possibly being TRBD1 or TRBD2 (5 bases each). Germline values: CDR1 MDHEN, CDR2 SYDVKM. This CDR3 has 15 residues. The V end was cut by 5 bases, the J end by 13 bases, with 24 bases between. CDR3 coding DNA: TGTGCCAGCAGTCTCAACCGGGACCTTAGAGAGACCCAGTTCTTC. This translates into CASSLNRDLRETQFF.

The CDR3 nucleotides are TGCAGCGTAGCCGGGAACACCGGGGAGCTGTTTTTT. It codes for CSVAGNTGELFF. This chain joins TRBV29-1 and TRBJ2-2; no reliable D call. Germline CDR1 SQVTM, CDR2 ANQGSEA. This CDR3 has 12 amino acids. V was shortened by 6 bases and J by 1 base, with 6 bases between the two germline ends.

This clonotype was counted many times. The V and J genes are TRBV6-2 or TRBV6-3 and TRBJ1-1, with TRBD1 identical over 7 bases. Germline V CDR1 and CDR2: MNHEY, SVGEGT. The CDR3 contains 15 residues. The J segment lost 1 base and the V segment lost 2 bases, leaving 4 bases of the junction unmatched. The CDR3 region has the DNA TGTGCCAGCAGTTACGTGACAGGGCGGAACACTGAAGCTTTCTTT. This encodes CASSYVTGRNTEAFF.

This chain uses TRBV27 with TRBJ2-7, with 7 nucleotides matching TRBD1. V shed 3 bases and J 6 bases; nucleotides not matched to a gene: 11. Per germline, CDR1 MNHEY and CDR2 SMNVEV (reference sequence). The CDR3 length is 15 residues. CDR3 loop: CASSFDPTGAGEQYF. As DNA, the CDR3 is TGTGCCAGCAGTTTTGACCCTACAGGGGCCGGCGAGCAGTACTTC.

In the case of this clonotype: A far larger clone is just one base off, so this is likely a read error. V gene TRBV6-1 combines with J gene TRBJ2-3; no clear D gene. The CDR3 has 12 amino acids. The germline V gene encodes CDR1 MNHNS and CDR2 SASEGT. V was shortened by 6 bases and J by 2 bases, with 6 bases between the two germline ends. The DNA of the CDR3 is TGTGCCAGCAGAAGAAACACAGATACGCAGTATTTT. This codes for CASRRNTDTQYF.

This clonotype came up many times. V is TRBV10-3 and J is TRBJ2-7; a possible D gene is TRBD2 (5 bases). This CDR3 contains 14 residues. V lost 4 bases and J 0 bases, leaving 10 bases between the germline ends. Per germline, CDR1 ENHRY and CDR2 SYGVKD. Here the CDR3 reads CAISVSDSSYEQYF. For the CDR3, the DNA is TGTGCCATCAGTGTTAGCGATAGCTCCTACGAGCAGTACTTC.

This clonotype was counted between two and nine times. V is TRBV6-1 and J is TRBJ2-1, with 9 bases matching TRBD2. With 5 bases clipped from V and 2 bases from J, the junction kept 16 bases outside the gene matches. The CDR3 covers 19 residues. Germline V gene data show CDR1 as MNHNS and CDR2 as SASEGT. CDR3 region: CASSTQAGGHRMTYNEQFF. The CDR3 region has the DNA TGTGCCAGCAGTACACAGGCGGGAGGGCATAGGATGACCTACAATGAGCAGTTCTTC.

This clonotype was seen repeatedly, ten times or more. V is TRBV18 and J is TRBJ2-4, with D perhaps TRBD1 or TRBD2 (5 bases each). Trimming took 2 bases from V and 6 from J, leaving 5 bases between them. CDR1 and CDR2 from the germline V gene are KGHSH and LQKENI. The CDR3 consists of 12 residues. The CDR3 sequence is CASSPGGNIQYF. The CDR3 DNA sequence: TGTGCCAGCTCACCAGGGGGAAACATTCAGTACTTC. Full variable domain (rest looked up from reference TRBV18 and TRBJ2-4): NAGVMQNPRHLVRRRGQEARLRCSPMKGHSHVYWYRQLPEEGLKFMVYLQKENIIDESGMPKERFSAEFPKEGPSILRIQQVVRGDSAAYFCASSPGGNIQYFGAGTRLSVL.

This clonotype has ten or more counts. CDR3: CASSLRGGRYEQYF. Written as DNA, the CDR3 is TGTGCCAGCAGTTTGAGGGGGGGCCGCTACGAGCAGTACTTC. J is TRBJ2-7 and V is TRBV12-3 or TRBV12-4, with D possibly being TRBD2 (7 bases). Deletions cut 3 bases from V and 3 bases from J, with 12 bases between. The CDR3 covers 14 residues.

The sample holds a few counts of this clonotype. The rearrangement uses TRBV29-1 and TRBJ2-7, with D unresolved. V lost 4 bases and J lost 1, with 5 bases in between. The CDR3 has 11 amino acids. CDR1 is SQVTM and CDR2 is ANQGSEA in the germline V gene. The CDR3: CSVGDSYEQYF. The CDR3 nucleotides read TGCAGCGTTGGCGATTCCTACGAGCAGTACTTC.

This clonotype was recorded a few times. No conserved phenylalanine or tryptophan ends this CDR3, so it is likely a read error. The V and J genes are TRBV9 and TRBJ2-7, with unresolved D. This CDR3 comprises 14 residues. V shed 0 bases and J shed 3 bases, with 10 bases lying between them. CDR1 is SGDLS and CDR2 is YYNGEE in the germline V gene. The CDR3 loop reads CASSVAAQDYEQYL. In DNA, the CDR3 is TGTGCCAGCAGCGTAGCGGCTCAGGACTACGAGCAGTACCTC.

This sequence joins TRBV11-3 and TRBJ2-2; 8 nucleotides line up with TRBD2. The length of the CDR3 is 16 residues. V was pared by 8 bases and J by 5 bases, with 13 bases of the junction left unmatched. CDR1 and CDR2 (germline): SGHNT, YENEEA. In DNA, the CDR3 is TGTGCCAGCTCTCTGGCCGGGACTAGTCCTACCGGGGAGCTGTTTTTT. Its protein product is CASSLAGTSPTGELFF.

This clonotype was seen at least ten times. The chain recombines TRBV10-3 with TRBJ2-1, with 7 bases identical to TRBD1. Germline lookup yields CDR1 ENHRY and CDR2 SYGVKD. CDR3 length equals 16 residues. The junction had 14 bases not matched to a gene; V was cut back by 4 bases and J by 8 bases. Here the CDR3 reads CAISAGTDDRGDEQFF. As DNA, the CDR3 is TGTGCCATCAGTGCGGGGACAGACGACCGGGGCGATGAGCAGTTCTTC.